This TCR beta chain was sequenced for a study of tissue T cells after allogeneic stem cell transplantation. Time point reported: mouse harvest day 14 after allogeneic transplant. Each mouse received 10^7 T-cell-depleted marrow cells plus 10^6 splenic CD5+ T cells by tail vein. Tissues came from B6→BALB/c major-mismatch GVHD mice at day 7 or 14. The CDR3 loop spans 15 amino acids. CDR1 is LGHNA, CDR2 YNLKQL, per germline (reference sequence). V gave up 3 bases and J gave up 4 bases, with 12 bases separating them. Study findings and constraints: Few T cell clones were shared across patients, but motif clusters showed tissue-specific shared signatures.

TCRbeta CDR3 was sequenced at survey depth with template counts. Data came from immunoSEQ multiplex PCR; TCRdb stores just in-frame clones and leaves some out. The sample includes approximately 4,500 clones, 45% seen only once; the top ten take 15% to 20%. This clone is judged medium-sized. No antigen is known for it. Gene names are the mouse ones. With the read ending 1 residue before the CDR3 end, the germline J gene is used to fill in that end. Input material: gut tissue. This chain connects TRBV5 to TRBJ2-2; D may be TRBD2 (6 bases). The receptor was derived from a female BALB/c mouse given C57BL/6 T cells with graft-versus-host disease after an allogeneic hematopoietic cell transplant. CDR3 residues: CASSQQLGSTGQLYF. The sequenced CDR3 bases are TGTGCCAGCAGCCAGCAACTGGGATCCACCGGGCAGCTCTAC.